The entry below describes one T cell receptor (beta chain). Its specificity is unknown. The entry originates in a study of T cells after posttransplantation cyclophosphamide. Method: immunoSEQ multiplex PCR; TCRdb's copy keeps in-frame clones and lacks some. The sample yields 50,000 to 65,000 clones, about 82% seen once. Regarding the study as a whole: Later blood repertoires were often dominated by clones from the donor CD8+ memory compartment. After PTCy, TRB diversity resembled that of CNI/methotrexate controls. TRB overlap between skin or GI tissue T cells and blood was limited.

The CDR3 sequence is 16 residues long. Germline V gene lookup returns CDR1 SQVTM and CDR2 ANQGSEA. After removal of 7 bases from V and 0 bases from J, the junction contained 8 bases not matched to a gene. The sequenced material came from PBMCs. This sequence joins TRBV29-1 and TRBJ2-2, with 10 bases aligning to TRBD1. The receptor's source is a young man with a blood cancer, CMV-positive, and with a related stem cell donor. As DNA, the CDR3 is TGCAGCGCAGGGACAGGGGCAACCCCGAACACCGGGGAGCTGTTTTTT. It encodes CSAGTGATPNTGELFF.